This is a list of T cell receptor beta chains from one sample in a study of T-cell reconstitution after alpha-beta-depleted transplantation in children. One entry per CDR3 protein, called by TCRdb with MiXCR from the PCR reads. The sample has 450,000 to 550,000 distinct CDR3 sequences, about 10% seen once. Sequenced material: PBMCs, mostly from graft donor cells, taken 180 days after TCRalphabeta/CD19-depleted stem cell transplant. The receptors were gathered from a female patient between 2 and 15 years old who had a stem cell transplant for aplastic anemia, so the T cells may come from the graft donor. Both conserved end residues are part of each CDR3. Each record gives: clone size, D gene, V gene, CDR3 length, J gene, CDR3 DNA, CDR3 protein. D genes are given only for firm matches. Clone size, where shown, is once, few, many, or a class for clones that have expanded.

clone size: few
D gene: TRBD1
V gene: TRBV19
CDR3 length: 14
J gene: TRBJ2-7
CDR3 DNA: TGTGCCAGTAATCCGGGACAGGGCTTGGGCGAGCAGTACTTC
CDR3 protein: CASNPGQGLGEQYF

clone size: .
D gene: .
V gene: TRBV20-1
CDR3 length: 14
J gene: TRBJ2-5
CDR3 DNA: TGCAGTGCTGGCCACCGGGGACTCCAAGAGACCCAGTACTTC
CDR3 protein: CSAGHRGLQETQYF

clone size: few
D gene: .
V gene: TRBV5-1
CDR3 length: 13
J gene: TRBJ2-6
CDR3 DNA: TGCGCCAGCAGCCCCACTGGGGCCAACGTCCTGACTTTC
CDR3 protein: CASSPTGANVLTF

clone size: .
D gene: .
V gene: TRBV29-1
CDR3 length: 14
J gene: TRBJ2-7
CDR3 DNA: TGCAGCGCATCCCAGGGATTTGGAAGGGACGAGCAGTACTTC
CDR3 protein: CSASQGFGRDEQYF

clone size: many
D gene: .
V gene: TRBV12-3/TRBV12-4
CDR3 length: 14
J gene: TRBJ2-5
CDR3 DNA: TGTGCCAGCAGTTTGGTGACAGGTGGGGAGACCCAGTACTTC
CDR3 protein: CASSLVTGGETQYF

clone size: few
D gene: TRBD1
V gene: TRBV19
CDR3 length: 15
J gene: TRBJ1-1
CDR3 DNA: TGTGCCAGTAGTTTGGCAGGGGGAATGAGGACTGAAGCTTTCTTT
CDR3 protein: CASSLAGGMRTEAFF

clone size: few
D gene: .
V gene: TRBV4-3
CDR3 length: 14
J gene: TRBJ2-7
CDR3 DNA: TGCGCCAGCAGCCAAGAAAGATTCACCTACGAGCAGTACTTC
CDR3 protein: CASSQERFTYEQYF

clone size: few
D gene: TRBD1
V gene: TRBV28
CDR3 length: 12
J gene: TRBJ2-5
CDR3 DNA: TGTGCCACTGGACAGGGTGGGGAGACCCAGTACTTC
CDR3 protein: CATGQGGETQYF

clone size: .
D gene: .
V gene: TRBV4-3
CDR3 length: 15
J gene: TRBJ2-7
CDR3 DNA: TGCGCCAGCAGCCAAGATAAGGATGGAACCTACGAGCAGTACTTC
CDR3 protein: CASSQDKDGTYEQYF

clone size: few
D gene: .
V gene: TRBV27
CDR3 length: 14
J gene: TRBJ1-2
CDR3 DNA: TGTGCCAGCAGTTTAAAGGGAGGCGGCTATGGCTACACCTTC
CDR3 protein: CASSLKGGGYGYTF